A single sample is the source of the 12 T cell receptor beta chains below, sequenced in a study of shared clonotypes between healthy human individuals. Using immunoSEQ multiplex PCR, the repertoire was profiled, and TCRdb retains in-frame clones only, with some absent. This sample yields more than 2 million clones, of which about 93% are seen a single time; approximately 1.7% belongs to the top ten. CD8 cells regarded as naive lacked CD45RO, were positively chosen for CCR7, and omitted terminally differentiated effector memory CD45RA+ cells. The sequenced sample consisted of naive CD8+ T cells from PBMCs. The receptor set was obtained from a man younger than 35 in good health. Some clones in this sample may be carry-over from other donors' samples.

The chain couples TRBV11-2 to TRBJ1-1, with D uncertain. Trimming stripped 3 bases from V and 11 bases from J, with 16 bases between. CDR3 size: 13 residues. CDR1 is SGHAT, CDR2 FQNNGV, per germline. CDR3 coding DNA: TGTGCCAGCAGCTTGGGTACCCAGGCACGGGCTTTCTTT. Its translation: CASSLGTQARAFF.

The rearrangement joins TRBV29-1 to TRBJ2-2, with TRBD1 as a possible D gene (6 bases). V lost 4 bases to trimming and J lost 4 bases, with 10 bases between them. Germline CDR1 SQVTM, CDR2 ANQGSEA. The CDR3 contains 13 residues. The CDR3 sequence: CSVVLGGTGELFF. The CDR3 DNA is TGCAGCGTTGTTTTAGGGGGCACCGGGGAGCTGTTTTTT.

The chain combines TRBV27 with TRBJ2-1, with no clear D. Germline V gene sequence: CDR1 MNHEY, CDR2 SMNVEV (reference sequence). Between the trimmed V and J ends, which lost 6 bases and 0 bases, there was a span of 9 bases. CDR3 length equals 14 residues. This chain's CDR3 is CASRGTSSYNEQFF. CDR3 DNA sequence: TGTGCCAGCAGAGGCACGAGCTCCTACAATGAGCAGTTCTTC.

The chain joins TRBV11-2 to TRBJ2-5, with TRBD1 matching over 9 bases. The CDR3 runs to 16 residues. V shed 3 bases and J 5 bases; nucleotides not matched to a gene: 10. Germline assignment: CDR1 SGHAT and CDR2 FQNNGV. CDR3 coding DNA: TGTGCCAGCAGCTTGCCCTACAGGGGGCTACGGGAGACCCAGTACTTC. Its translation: CASSLPYRGLRETQYF.

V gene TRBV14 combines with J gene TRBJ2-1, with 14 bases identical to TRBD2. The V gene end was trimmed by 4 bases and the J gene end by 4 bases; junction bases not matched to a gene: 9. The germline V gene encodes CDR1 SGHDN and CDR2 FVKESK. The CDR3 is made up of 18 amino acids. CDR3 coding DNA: TGTGCCAGCAGCCCCGGGACTAGCGGGAGAAGTTATTACAATGAGCAGTTCTTC. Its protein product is CASSPGTSGRSYYNEQFF.

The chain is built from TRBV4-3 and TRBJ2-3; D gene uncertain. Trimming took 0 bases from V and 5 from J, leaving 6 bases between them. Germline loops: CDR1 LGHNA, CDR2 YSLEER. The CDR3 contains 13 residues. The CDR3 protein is CASSQETRDTQYF. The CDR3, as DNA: TGCGCCAGCAGCCAAGAGACCCGAGATACGCAGTATTTT.

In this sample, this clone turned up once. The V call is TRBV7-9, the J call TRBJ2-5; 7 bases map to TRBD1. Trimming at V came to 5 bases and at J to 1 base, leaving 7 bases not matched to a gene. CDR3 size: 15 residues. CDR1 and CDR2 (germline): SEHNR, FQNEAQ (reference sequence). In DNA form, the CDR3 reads TGTGCCAGCAGCCTAAGCCGGGACAGCCAAGAGACCCAGTACTTC. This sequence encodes CASSLSRDSQETQYF.

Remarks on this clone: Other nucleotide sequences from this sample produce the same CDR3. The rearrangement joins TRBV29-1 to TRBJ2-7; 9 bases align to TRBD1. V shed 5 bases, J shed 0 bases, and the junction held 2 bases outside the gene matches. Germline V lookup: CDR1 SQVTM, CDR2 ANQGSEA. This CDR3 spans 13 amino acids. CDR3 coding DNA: TGCAGCGTTTGGACAGGGGACTCCTACGAGCAGTACTTC. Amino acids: CSVWTGDSYEQYF.

The CDR3 protein is CAWSVPRNGYTF. The CDR3 bases are TGTGCCTGGAGTGTACCTAGGAATGGCTACACCTTC. The chain has TRBV30 and TRBJ1-2; D is unclear. V was shortened by 0 bases and J by 6 bases, with 8 bases between the two germline ends. The germline gives CDR1 GTSNPN, CDR2 SVGIG (reference sequence). The length of the CDR3 is 12 residues.

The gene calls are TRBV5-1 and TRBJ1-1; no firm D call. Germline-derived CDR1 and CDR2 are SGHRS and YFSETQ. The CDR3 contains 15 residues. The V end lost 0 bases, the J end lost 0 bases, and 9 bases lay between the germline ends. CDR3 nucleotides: TGCGCCAGCAGCTTGGGGCAGAATATGAACACTGAAGCTTTCTTT. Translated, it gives CASSLGQNMNTEAFF. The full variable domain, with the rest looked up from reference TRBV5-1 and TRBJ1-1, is KAGVTQTPRYLIKTRGQQVTLSCSPISGHRSVSWYQQTPGQGLQFLFEYFSETQRNKGNFPGRFSGRQFSNSRSEMNVSTLELGDSALYLCASSLGQNMNTEAFFGQGTRLTVV.

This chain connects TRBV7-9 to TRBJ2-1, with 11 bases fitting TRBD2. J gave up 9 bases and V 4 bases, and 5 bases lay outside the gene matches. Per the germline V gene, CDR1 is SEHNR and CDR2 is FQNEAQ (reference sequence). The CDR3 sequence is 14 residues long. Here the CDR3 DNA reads TGTGCCAGCAGCTCCATAGCGGGAGGGCGTGAGCAGTTCTTC. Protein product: CASSSIAGGREQFF.

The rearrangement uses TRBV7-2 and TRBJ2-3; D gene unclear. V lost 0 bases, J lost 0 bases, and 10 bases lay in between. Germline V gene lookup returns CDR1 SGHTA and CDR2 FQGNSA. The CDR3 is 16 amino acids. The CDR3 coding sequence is TGTGCCAGCAGCTTAGCCGTGATCAGAAGCACAGATACGCAGTATTTT. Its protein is CASSLAVIRSTDTQYF. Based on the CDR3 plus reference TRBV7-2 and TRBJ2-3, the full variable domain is GAGVSQSPSNKVTEKGKDVELRCDPISGHTALYWYRQSLGQGLEFLIYFQGNSAPDKSGLPSDRFSAERTGGSVSTLTIQRTQQEDSAVYLCASSLAVIRSTDTQYFGPGTRLTVL.